A selection of T cell receptor beta chains follows, all from one sample in a study of T-cell reconstitution after alpha-beta-depleted transplantation in children. TCRdb fed the PCR reads into MiXCR, producing one record per CDR3 protein. The data contain 420,000 or so distinct CDR3 sequences, roughly a tenth of them singletons. The sample in question was PBMCs from the stem cell graft donor, obtained from the stem cell graft. All receptors come from a human donor who donated a stem cell graft to a child with acute myeloid leukemia. The CDR3 runs from the conserved cysteine through the conserved F or W. The order of the fields is D gene, V gene, clone size, J gene, CDR3 protein, CDR3 DNA. D genes are given only for firm matches. Clone size is shown for a subset of rows, as once, few, many or a class of expanded clone.

d_gene: NA; v_gene: TRBV20-1; abundance: NA; j_gene: TRBJ2-5; CDR3aa: CSARAQLEQETQYF; CDR3nt: TGCAGTGCTAGAGCCCAGTTGGAGCAAGAGACCCAGTACTTC
d_gene: NA; v_gene: TRBV6-1; abundance: NA; j_gene: TRBJ2-1; CDR3aa: CASVLSPSYNEQFF; CDR3nt: TGTGCCAGCGTCCTTAGTCCCTCCTACAATGAGCAGTTCTTC
d_gene: NA; v_gene: TRBV7-3; abundance: NA; j_gene: TRBJ1-2; CDR3aa: CASSLNMKGGYTF; CDR3nt: TGTGCCAGCAGCTTAAACATGAAGGGAGGCTACACCTTC
d_gene: NA; v_gene: TRBV4-1; abundance: many; j_gene: TRBJ1-5; CDR3aa: CASSQELGQPQHF; CDR3nt: TGCGCCAGCAGCCAAGAATTGGGTCAGCCCCAGCATTTT
d_gene: NA; v_gene: TRBV6-1; abundance: NA; j_gene: TRBJ2-7; CDR3aa: CASSRGWTYEQYF; CDR3nt: TGTGCCAGCAGTCGTGGGTGGACCTACGAGCAGTACTTC
d_gene: TRBD1; v_gene: TRBV5-1; abundance: few; j_gene: TRBJ2-6; CDR3aa: CASSSGGAGANVLTF; CDR3nt: TGCGCCAGCAGCTCAGGGGGCGCTGGGGCCAACGTCCTGACTTTC
d_gene: TRBD2; v_gene: TRBV4-1; abundance: few; j_gene: TRBJ2-7; CDR3aa: CASSLRLAGVDEQYF; CDR3nt: TGCGCCAGCAGCCTTCGACTAGCGGGAGTCGACGAGCAGTACTTC
d_gene: NA; v_gene: TRBV20-1; abundance: NA; j_gene: TRBJ2-1; CDR3aa: CSARDPGWNEQFF; CDR3nt: TGCAGTGCTAGAGATCCGGGTTGGAATGAGCAGTTCTTC
d_gene: TRBD1; v_gene: TRBV7-6; abundance: NA; j_gene: TRBJ1-1; CDR3aa: CASSFRQGAEAFF; CDR3nt: TGTGCCAGCAGCTTCCGACAGGGGGCTGAAGCTTTCTTT
d_gene: TRBD1; v_gene: TRBV20-1; abundance: few; j_gene: TRBJ1-1; CDR3aa: CSARDGTGGSDTEAFF; CDR3nt: TGCAGTGCTAGAGATGGGACAGGGGGTTCGGACACTGAAGCTTTCTTT
d_gene: NA; v_gene: TRBV29-1; abundance: many; j_gene: TRBJ1-2; CDR3aa: CSVEGGGGYTF; CDR3nt: TGCAGCGTTGAAGGGGGAGGAGGCTACACCTTC
d_gene: TRBD1; v_gene: TRBV6-6; abundance: many; j_gene: TRBJ1-5; CDR3aa: CASSNRGGQPQHF; CDR3nt: TGTGCCAGCAGTAACAGGGGAGGTCAGCCCCAGCATTTT
d_gene: NA; v_gene: TRBV29-1; abundance: few; j_gene: TRBJ2-3; CDR3aa: CSSEGAGGRTDTQYF; CDR3nt: TGCAGCTCTGAGGGAGCCGGGGGCCGCACAGATACGCAGTATTTT
d_gene: TRBD2; v_gene: TRBV20-1; abundance: few; j_gene: TRBJ2-1; CDR3aa: CSARLAGGDNEQFF; CDR3nt: TGCAGTGCTAGGCTAGCGGGAGGGGACAATGAGCAGTTCTTC
d_gene: TRBD1; v_gene: TRBV5-1; abundance: few; j_gene: TRBJ2-5; CDR3aa: CASSFEGARQETQYF; CDR3nt: TGCGCCAGCAGCTTTGAGGGGGCACGACAAGAGACCCAGTACTTC
d_gene: TRBD2; v_gene: TRBV12-3/TRBV12-4; abundance: few; j_gene: TRBJ2-1; CDR3aa: CASSFGGGLYNEQFF; CDR3nt: TGTGCCAGCAGTTTCGGCGGGGGACTTTACAATGAGCAGTTCTTC
d_gene: TRBD2; v_gene: TRBV20-1; abundance: few; j_gene: TRBJ2-1; CDR3aa: CSAAGLAGGMGNEQFF; CDR3nt: TGCAGTGCGGCCGGTTTAGCGGGAGGGATGGGGAATGAGCAGTTCTTC
d_gene: NA; v_gene: TRBV7-9; abundance: few; j_gene: TRBJ1-6; CDR3aa: CASSSSIGSYNSPLHF; CDR3nt: TGTGCCAGCAGCTCCTCTATCGGCTCCTATAATTCACCCCTCCACTTT
d_gene: TRBD1; v_gene: TRBV24-1; abundance: many; j_gene: TRBJ2-1; CDR3aa: CATSSGTGGYNEQFF; CDR3nt: TGTGCCACCAGCTCCGGGACAGGGGGTTACAATGAGCAGTTCTTC
d_gene: NA; v_gene: TRBV6-5; abundance: many; j_gene: TRBJ2-3; CDR3aa: CASRRLEMTDTQYF; CDR3nt: TGTGCCAGCAGACGCCTAGAAATGACAGATACGCAGTATTTT
d_gene: NA; v_gene: TRBV5-5; abundance: NA; j_gene: TRBJ2-1; CDR3aa: CASSLVGVRENNEQFF; CDR3nt: TGTGCCAGCAGCTTGGTGGGGGTCCGGGAGAACAATGAGCAGTTCTTC
d_gene: TRBD2; v_gene: TRBV9; abundance: many; j_gene: TRBJ2-2; CDR3aa: CASSGGLAGPGELFF; CDR3nt: TGTGCCAGCAGCGGCGGACTAGCGGGCCCCGGGGAGCTGTTTTTT
d_gene: NA; v_gene: TRBV20-1; abundance: few; j_gene: TRBJ1-4; CDR3aa: CSARERLGEKLFF; CDR3nt: TGCAGTGCTAGAGAACGATTGGGAGAAAAACTGTTTTTT
d_gene: NA; v_gene: TRBV5-1; abundance: NA; j_gene: TRBJ1-1; CDR3aa: CASGGTSNTEAFF; CDR3nt: TGCGCCAGCGGAGGGACATCGAACACTGAAGCTTTCTTT
d_gene: TRBD2; v_gene: TRBV7-8; abundance: few; j_gene: TRBJ2-1; CDR3aa: CASSPQRLAVYNEQFF; CDR3nt: TGTGCCAGCAGCCCCCAACGACTAGCGGTTTACAATGAGCAGTTCTTC
d_gene: NA; v_gene: TRBV29-1; abundance: NA; j_gene: TRBJ2-2; CDR3aa: CSVLNTGELFF; CDR3nt: TGCAGCGTACTGAACACCGGGGAGCTGTTTTTT
d_gene: NA; v_gene: TRBV6-5; abundance: NA; j_gene: TRBJ1-4; CDR3aa: CASSYTPQNEKLFF; CDR3nt: TGTGCCAGCAGTTATACCCCACAGAATGAAAAACTGTTTTTT
d_gene: TRBD2; v_gene: TRBV27; abundance: many; j_gene: TRBJ2-5; CDR3aa: CASRRLAGGPGETQYF; CDR3nt: TGTGCCAGCAGGCGACTAGCGGGAGGGCCTGGGGAGACCCAGTACTTC
d_gene: NA; v_gene: TRBV10-3; abundance: NA; j_gene: TRBJ1-6; CDR3aa: CAIKNPDSPLHF; CDR3nt: TGTGCCATCAAGAATCCGGATTCACCCCTCCACTTT
d_gene: NA; v_gene: TRBV20-1; abundance: few; j_gene: TRBJ1-2; CDR3aa: CSASGVGYGYTF; CDR3nt: TGCAGTGCTAGTGGGGTTGGTTATGGCTACACCTTC
d_gene: TRBD1; v_gene: TRBV25-1; abundance: few; j_gene: TRBJ1-2; CDR3aa: CASSETGTGHYGYTF; CDR3nt: TGTGCCAGCAGTGAAACCGGGACAGGGCATTATGGCTACACCTTC